These T cell receptor beta chains were read from a single sample in a study of response to subunit inactivated influenza vaccine. TCRdb recomputed calls from the RT-PCR reads with MiXCR, one row per CDR3 protein. The sample yields 280,000 or so distinct CDR3 sequences, 20% to 25% seen once. The sequencing used PBMCs from blood, collected less than 22 months after vaccination. The source is a man between 50 and 75 years old who received an inactivated influenza vaccine. CDR3s include the opening cysteine and the closing phenylalanine or tryptophan. D genes are given only for firm matches. Expanded clones are given a class, and other clones once, few, many or no size at all.

V	length	size	D	J	DNA	CDR3
TRBV19	16	once	TRBD2	TRBJ2-1	TGTGCCAGTAGTACCCAAGCGGGGGTCTCCTACAATGAGCAGTTCTTC	CASSTQAGVSYNEQFF
TRBV25-1	14	few	-	TRBJ1-5	TGTGCCAGCAGTGAATGGGGGGAAGGTCAGCCCCAGCATTTT	CASSEWGEGQPQHF
TRBV24-1	16	few	-	TRBJ2-1	TGTGCCACCAGTGATCCCACATCGGGGGCCAACAATGAGCAGTTCTTC	CATSDPTSGANNEQFF
TRBV20-1	17	-	TRBD2	TRBJ2-3	TGCAGTGCTGTATCGACTAGCGGGAGAACTAGCACAGATACGCAGTATTTT	CSAVSTSGRTSTDTQYF
TRBV7-2	13	-	-	TRBJ2-5	TGTGCCAGCAGCCCCTCACGAAAGGAGACCCAGTACTTC	CASSPSRKETQYF
TRBV7-3	16	-	-	TRBJ2-2	TGTGCCAGCAGCTTAACGGGGCAGTGGAACACCGGGGAGCTGTTTTTT	CASSLTGQWNTGELFF
TRBV12-3/TRBV12-4	14	few	TRBD2	TRBJ2-2	TGTGCCAGCAGTTTTGGGTCGGGAGGGGGGGAGCTGTTTTTT	CASSFGSGGGELFF
TRBV20-1	17	-	TRBD2	TRBJ2-1	TGCAGTGCCCCAACGGGAGGTAGCGGGACCATCTACAATGAGCAGTTCTTC	CSAPTGGSGTIYNEQFF
TRBV24-1	15	-	TRBD2	TRBJ2-1	TGTGCCACCAGTGATCCCACAAGCGGGGGTGATGAGCAGTTCTTC	CATSDPTSGGDEQFF
TRBV20-1	13	-	TRBD1	TRBJ2-7	TGCAGTGGAGCAGGAGACAGGGGGACCGAGCAGTACTTC	CSGAGDRGTEQYF